These T cell receptor beta chains were read from a single sample in a study of T cell responses to AZD1222 COVID-19 vaccine. Using immunoSEQ multiplex PCR, the repertoire was profiled, and TCRdb retains in-frame clones only, with some absent. This repertoire shows about 130,000 clones, 90% found once; its top ten account for 6.9%. The starting material was peripheral blood, obtained on day 0 of AZD1222 vaccination. Receptors originate from an adult in good health. CDR3s include the opening cysteine and the closing phenylalanine or tryptophan. The D gene is left open where the match is weak. Not all rows give a size; the values are once, few, many and, for expanded clones, a class.

V: TRBV12-3/TRBV12-4; length: 11; D: -; J: TRBJ2-1; size: once; CDR3: CASWGRNEQFF; DNA: TGTGCCAGCTGGGGACGCAATGAGCAGTTCTTC
V: TRBV6-5; length: 13; D: -; J: TRBJ2-5; size: -; CDR3: CASTGIRQETQYF; DNA: TGTGCCAGCACTGGGATTCGCCAAGAGACCCAGTACTTC
V: TRBV6-1; length: 19; D: -; J: TRBJ2-1; size: -; CDR3: CASSEEGVGRGSGPPSKFF; DNA: -
V: TRBV28; length: 11; D: -; J: TRBJ1-2; size: -; CDR3: CASSNFYGYTF; DNA: TGTGCCAGCAGTAACTTCTATGGCTACACCTTC
V: TRBV4-3; length: 18; D: TRBD2; J: TRBJ2-7; size: -; CDR3: CASSRVPGTSGGLYEQYF; DNA: TGCGCCAGCAGCCGCGTACCAGGGACTAGCGGGGGCCTCTACGAGCAGTACTTC
V: TRBV28; length: 13; D: -; J: TRBJ2-3; size: -; CDR3: CASSLRSTDTQYF; DNA: TGTGCCAGCAGTTTGCGAAGTACAGATACGCAGTATTTT
V: TRBV9; length: 13; D: TRBD2; J: TRBJ2-7; size: -; CDR3: CASSAPGGYEQYF; DNA: TGTGCCAGCAGCGCCCCGGGGGGATACGAGCAGTACTTC
V: TRBV27; length: 14; D: -; J: TRBJ2-7; size: -; CDR3: CASSSGLHSYEQYF; DNA: TGTGCCAGCAGTTCGGGACTCCACTCCTACGAGCAGTACTTC
V: TRBV7-9; length: 15; D: TRBD1; J: TRBJ1-1; size: -; CDR3: CASSIASGGGTEAFF; DNA: TGTGCCAGCAGCATCGCCTCAGGGGGCGGCACTGAAGCTTTCTTT
V: TRBV4-3; length: 16; D: TRBD2; J: TRBJ2-1; size: -; CDR3: CASSPQGVAGGYEQFF; DNA: TGCGCCAGCAGCCCCCAGGGAGTAGCGGGGGGTTATGAGCAGTTCTTC
V: TRBV19; length: 16; D: -; J: TRBJ2-5; size: -; CDR3: CASSIEGVSVKETQYF; DNA: TGTGCCAGTAGTATAGAGGGGGTGTCCGTGAAAGAGACCCAGTACTTC
V: TRBV20-1; length: 14; D: -; J: TRBJ2-3; size: -; CDR3: CSASAWGVGDTQYF; DNA: TGCAGTGCTAGTGCCTGGGGGGTAGGAGATACGCAGTATTTT
V: TRBV7-3; length: 18; D: TRBD1; J: TRBJ2-1; size: -; CDR3: CASSLAMLGTGPGYEQFF; DNA: TGTGCCAGCAGCTTAGCCATGTTAGGGACAGGACCGGGGTATGAGCAGTTCTTC
V: TRBV24-1; length: 12; D: -; J: TRBJ1-1; size: -; CDR3: CATSDYRDRAFF; DNA: TGTGCCACCAGTGATTACCGGGACCGCGCTTTCTTT
V: TRBV4-1; length: 16; D: -; J: TRBJ1-2; size: -; CDR3: CASSPKGGSWGYGYTF; DNA: TGCGCCAGCAGCCCCAAGGGTGGATCATGGGGCTATGGCTACACCTTC
V: TRBV4-3; length: 17; D: -; J: TRBJ1-3; size: -; CDR3: CASSQDEIGTKISTIYF; DNA: TGCGCCAGCAGCCAAGATGAGATCGGGACGAAAATCAGCACCATATATTTT
V: TRBV9; length: 15; D: -; J: TRBJ2-3; size: -; CDR3: CASSVAGRSTDTQYF; DNA: TGTGCCAGCAGCGTAGCTGGGAGGAGCACAGATACGCAGTATTTT
V: TRBV6-1; length: 16; D: TRBD1; J: TRBJ1-4; size: -; CDR3: CASSAQQGGTNEKLFF; DNA: TGTGCCAGCAGTGCCCAACAGGGGGGGACAAATGAAAAACTATTTTTT
V: TRBV27; length: 17; D: -; J: TRBJ2-3; size: -; CDR3: CASSFDPGDSSTDTQYF; DNA: TGTGCCAGCAGTTTTGACCCAGGGGACTCTAGCACAGATACGCAGTATTTT
V: TRBV6-2/TRBV6-3; length: 15; D: -; J: TRBJ1-5; size: -; CDR3: CASSYSFGGNQPQHF; DNA: TGTGCCAGCAGTTACTCGTTCGGAGGGAATCAGCCCCAGCATTTT
V: TRBV7-3; length: 14; D: TRBD1; J: TRBJ1-2; size: -; CDR3: CATSTGTGRYGYTF; DNA: TGTGCCACCAGTACCGGGACAGGGCGCTATGGCTACACCTTC
V: TRBV9; length: 16; D: TRBD2; J: TRBJ2-1; size: -; CDR3: CASSVEGGGASDEQFF; DNA: TGTGCCAGCAGCGTAGAGGGCGGGGGGGCCTCGGATGAGCAGTTCTTC
V: TRBV27; length: 13; D: -; J: TRBJ2-5; size: -; CDR3: CASGGSAQETQYF; DNA: TGTGCCAGCGGCGGTTCGGCTCAAGAGACCCAGTACTTC
V: TRBV4-1; length: 16; D: -; J: TRBJ2-7; size: -; CDR3: CASSQSGGIEGYEQYF; DNA: TGCGCCAGCAGCCAGTCGGGTGGGATAGAGGGCTACGAGCAGTACTTC
V: TRBV6-5; length: 15; D: TRBD2; J: TRBJ2-5; size: few; CDR3: CASSYRAGGQETQYF; DNA: TGTGCCAGCAGTTATCGAGCGGGGGGACAAGAGACCCAGTACTTC
V: TRBV4-1; length: 15; D: -; J: TRBJ1-5; size: -; CDR3: CASSQRGISNQPQHF; DNA: TGCGCCAGCAGCCAAAGAGGGATTAGCAATCAGCCCCAGCATTTT
V: TRBV10-1; length: 15; D: -; J: TRBJ2-2; size: -; CDR3: CASSEHGVNRLELFF; DNA: TGCGCCAGCAGTGAGCACGGGGTCAACCGCTTGGAGCTGTTTTTT
V: TRBV28; length: 14; D: -; J: TRBJ1-1; size: -; CDR3: CASILDGSNTEAFF; DNA: TGTGCCAGCATCCTCGACGGCTCGAACACTGAAGCTTTCTTT
V: TRBV28; length: 13; D: TRBD1; J: TRBJ1-2; size: -; CDR3: CASRQGAGYGYTF; DNA: TGTGCCAGCAGACAGGGGGCAGGCTATGGCTACACCTTC
V: TRBV9; length: 15; D: TRBD1; J: TRBJ2-1; size: -; CDR3: CASSAPGQGFDEQFF; DNA: TGTGCCAGCAGCGCGCCGGGACAGGGATTCGATGAGCAGTTCTTC
V: TRBV2; length: 18; D: -; J: TRBJ2-3; size: few; CDR3: CASSDRGELPLSTDTQYF; DNA: TGTGCCAGCAGTGATAGGGGAGAGCTGCCCCTTAGCACAGATACGCAGTATTTT
V: TRBV9; length: 14; D: -; J: TRBJ1-6; size: -; CDR3: CASSVTRRDSPLHF; DNA: TGTGCCAGCAGCGTAACACGGCGTGATTCACCCCTCCACTTT
V: TRBV4-2; length: 16; D: TRBD2; J: TRBJ2-5; size: once; CDR3: CASSQGTSGDQETQYF; DNA: TGTGCCAGCAGCCAAGGGACTAGCGGGGACCAAGAGACCCAGTACTTC
V: TRBV2; length: 14; D: TRBD1; J: TRBJ2-2; size: -; CDR3: CASSDRQGFGELFF; DNA: TGTGCCAGCAGTGACAGACAGGGTTTCGGGGAGCTGTTTTTT
V: TRBV19; length: 14; D: -; J: TRBJ1-2; size: -; CDR3: CASSRDGPTPGYTF; DNA: TGTGCCAGTTCCCGGGACGGCCCTACCCCTGGCTACACCTTC
V: TRBV28; length: 13; D: -; J: TRBJ2-7; size: -; CDR3: CASSLSGAYEQYF; DNA: TGTGCCAGCAGTTTATCAGGGGCCTACGAGCAGTACTTC
V: TRBV6-5; length: 13; D: -; J: TRBJ1-1; size: -; CDR3: CASSLFKNTEAFF; DNA: TGTGCCAGCAGTTTGTTTAAGAACACTGAAGCTTTCTTT